A selection of T cell receptor beta chains follows, all from one sample in a study of blood T cells in healthy people across ages. Via MiXCR, TCRdb re-called the 5' RACE reads, giving one row per CDR3 protein. The data contain over 600,000 distinct CDR3 sequences, around 38% of them seen just once; the ten biggest clones take up approximately 31%. Sequenced sample: blood. The receptors come from an elderly man in good health. CDR3s include the opening cysteine and the closing phenylalanine or tryptophan. D genes are given only for firm matches. Clone sizes are given selectively: once, few, many, or a class where the clone is expanded.

cdr3_nt: TGTGCCAGCAGACCCATCGGGGTGAACACTGAAGCTTTCTTT; cdr3_aa: CASRPIGVNTEAFF; j_call: TRBJ1-1; v_call: TRBV28; clone_size: NA; d_call: NA
cdr3_nt: TGTGCCAGCAGTTACCACCCGAGCGGGGGGGCCGGCGAGCAGTACTTC; cdr3_aa: CASSYHPSGGAGEQYF; j_call: TRBJ2-7; v_call: TRBV6-5; clone_size: few; d_call: TRBD2
cdr3_nt: TGTGCCAGCAGCTTTGGCGCCCGGGGCTATGGCTACACCTTC; cdr3_aa: CASSFGARGYGYTF; j_call: TRBJ1-2; v_call: TRBV7-9; clone_size: many; d_call: NA
cdr3_nt: TGTGCCAGCTCACTAGGCCAGCGCGATGAGCAGTTCTTC; cdr3_aa: CASSLGQRDEQFF; j_call: TRBJ2-1; v_call: TRBV18; clone_size: NA; d_call: NA
cdr3_nt: TGTGCCAGCACGCCAGGGATAGAGACCCAGTACTTC; cdr3_aa: CASTPGIETQYF; j_call: TRBJ2-5; v_call: TRBV6-6; clone_size: many; d_call: NA
cdr3_nt: TGTGCCAGCCTGGTTGGACAGGGGTACCAAGAGACCCAGTACTTC; cdr3_aa: CASLVGQGYQETQYF; j_call: TRBJ2-5; v_call: TRBV28; clone_size: NA; d_call: TRBD1
cdr3_nt: TGTGCCAGCAGTTACACCAGAAGGGACCTGGCAGCTTTCTTT; cdr3_aa: CASSYTRRDLAAFF; j_call: TRBJ1-1; v_call: TRBV6-2/TRBV6-3; clone_size: NA; d_call: NA
cdr3_nt: TGTGCCAGCAGTTTATTTATCGGGGATACGCAGTATTTT; cdr3_aa: CASSLFIGDTQYF; j_call: TRBJ2-3; v_call: TRBV27; clone_size: NA; d_call: NA
cdr3_nt: TGTGCCAGCAGCTTTGGGACAGGGGCTTACAATGAGCAGTACTTC; cdr3_aa: CASSFGTGAYNEQYF; j_call: TRBJ2-5; v_call: TRBV5-4; clone_size: few; d_call: TRBD1
cdr3_nt: TGTGCCAGCAGCGGACTAGCGGGACAAGAGACCCAGTACTTC; cdr3_aa: CASSGLAGQETQYF; j_call: TRBJ2-5; v_call: TRBV12-3/TRBV12-4; clone_size: NA; d_call: TRBD2
cdr3_nt: TGTGCCAGCAGCCCCTACAGGGGTTTCAACATTCAGTACTTC; cdr3_aa: CASSPYRGFNIQYF; j_call: TRBJ2-4; v_call: TRBV3-1; clone_size: NA; d_call: TRBD1
cdr3_nt: TGTGCCAGCAGCCCGCATAGGGGGACAGATATGCAGTATTTT; cdr3_aa: CASSPHRGTDMQYF; j_call: TRBJ2-3; v_call: TRBV7-2; clone_size: NA; d_call: TRBD1
cdr3_nt: TGTGCCAGCAGTTTAAGGGCCCTTACAGGGAAGCCAGAGACCCAGTACTTC; cdr3_aa: CASSLRALTGKPETQYF; j_call: TRBJ2-5; v_call: TRBV27; clone_size: NA; d_call: NA
cdr3_nt: TGTGCCAGCAGTGAGGACAGGAGGAACACTGAAGCTTTCTTT; cdr3_aa: CASSEDRRNTEAFF; j_call: TRBJ1-1; v_call: TRBV12-3/TRBV12-4; clone_size: NA; d_call: TRBD1
cdr3_nt: TGTGCCAGCAGTTACTGGGAGACCGGGTCAGATACGCAGTATTTT; cdr3_aa: CASSYWETGSDTQYF; j_call: TRBJ2-3; v_call: TRBV6-2/TRBV6-3; clone_size: few; d_call: NA
cdr3_nt: TGTGCCAGCAGCTTAGCAGGTCGTTCACCCCTCCACTTT; cdr3_aa: CASSLAGRSPLHF; j_call: TRBJ1-6; v_call: TRBV7-9; clone_size: many; d_call: NA
cdr3_nt: TGTGCCAGCAGCCAAAGTTACGGAGAGGGTACAGATACGCAGTATTTT; cdr3_aa: CASSQSYGEGTDTQYF; j_call: TRBJ2-3; v_call: TRBV3-1; clone_size: NA; d_call: NA
cdr3_nt: TGTGCCAGCAGGGAACCCGGACGTGCTAACTATGGCTACACCTTC; cdr3_aa: CASREPGRANYGYTF; j_call: TRBJ1-2; v_call: TRBV6-5; clone_size: NA; d_call: NA
cdr3_nt: TGTGCCAGCAGCTTAGTACAGGGGTACAATGAGCAGTTCTTC; cdr3_aa: CASSLVQGYNEQFF; j_call: TRBJ2-1; v_call: TRBV11-2; clone_size: NA; d_call: TRBD1
cdr3_nt: TGTGCCAGCAGCAAAGGTTGGACAGGTTACAATGAGCAGTTCTTC; cdr3_aa: CASSKGWTGYNEQFF; j_call: TRBJ2-1; v_call: TRBV21-1; clone_size: NA; d_call: NA
cdr3_nt: TGTGCCAGCAGAGTTACTGGACTGTCTAGCGGGAAAGAGACCCAGTACTTC; cdr3_aa: CASRVTGLSSGKETQYF; j_call: TRBJ2-5; v_call: TRBV28; clone_size: few; d_call: TRBD2
cdr3_nt: TGTGCCAGCACACTGGGGACTAGCGGGAGGTCAACGTACAATGAGCAGTTCTTC; cdr3_aa: CASTLGTSGRSTYNEQFF; j_call: TRBJ2-1; v_call: TRBV6-2/TRBV6-3; clone_size: few; d_call: TRBD2
cdr3_nt: TGTGCCAGCAGCTTAGAGGGGCTGACTAATGAAAAACTGTTTTTT; cdr3_aa: CASSLEGLTNEKLFF; j_call: TRBJ1-4; v_call: TRBV7-9; clone_size: few; d_call: NA
cdr3_nt: TGTGCCAGCGGATTGGGCAGGGGGAATCAGCCCCAGCATTTT; cdr3_aa: CASGLGRGNQPQHF; j_call: TRBJ1-5; v_call: TRBV7-2; clone_size: NA; d_call: TRBD1
cdr3_nt: TGTGCCAGCAGCCCTGAGGCAGCGGTCAAAAACATTCAGTACTTC; cdr3_aa: CASSPEAAVKNIQYF; j_call: TRBJ2-4; v_call: TRBV11-2; clone_size: many; d_call: NA
cdr3_nt: TGCAGTGCTAGTAATCCGGGACAGCCCTTTACGGGGGAGCAGTTCTTC; cdr3_aa: CSASNPGQPFTGEQFF; j_call: TRBJ2-1; v_call: TRBV20-1; clone_size: few; d_call: TRBD1
cdr3_nt: TGTGCCTGGACGTTAGCGGAACTATGCGAGCAGTACTTC; cdr3_aa: CAWTLAELCEQYF; j_call: TRBJ2-7; v_call: TRBV30; clone_size: NA; d_call: NA
cdr3_nt: TGCAGTGCTAGAGATAGGCGGGAGGGCTCCTACGAGCAGTACTTC; cdr3_aa: CSARDRREGSYEQYF; j_call: TRBJ2-7; v_call: TRBV20-1; clone_size: NA; d_call: TRBD2
cdr3_nt: TGTGCCACCAGCCCCGGGGGTACAAACAATGAGCAGTACTTC; cdr3_aa: CATSPGGTNNEQYF; j_call: TRBJ2-7; v_call: TRBV24-1; clone_size: NA; d_call: NA
cdr3_nt: TGCAGTGCTAGAGTGGGGAGTCAAGGAGAGACCCAGTACTTC; cdr3_aa: CSARVGSQGETQYF; j_call: TRBJ2-5; v_call: TRBV20-1; clone_size: once; d_call: NA
cdr3_nt: TGTGCCAGCAGTCCCCCCGGACTAGCCAAAAACATTCAGTACTTC; cdr3_aa: CASSPPGLAKNIQYF; j_call: TRBJ2-4; v_call: TRBV28; clone_size: many; d_call: NA
cdr3_nt: TGCGCCAGCAGCCAAGACTACGGACTAGCGGGAGTGACCCAGTACTTC; cdr3_aa: CASSQDYGLAGVTQYF; j_call: TRBJ2-5; v_call: TRBV4-1; clone_size: NA; d_call: TRBD2
cdr3_nt: TGCGCCAGCAGCCAAGGACAGGGGGCAAGGAACACTGAACCTTTCTTT; cdr3_aa: CASSQGQGARNTEPFF; j_call: TRBJ1-1; v_call: TRBV4-3; clone_size: NA; d_call: TRBD1
cdr3_nt: TGTGCCACCAGCAGACAGGGGGCAAACACAGATACGCAGTATTTT; cdr3_aa: CATSRQGANTDTQYF; j_call: TRBJ2-3; v_call: TRBV15; clone_size: NA; d_call: TRBD1
cdr3_nt: TGTGCCAGCAGCCCGACTAGCAGGACCTACAATGAGCAGTTCTTC; cdr3_aa: CASSPTSRTYNEQFF; j_call: TRBJ2-1; v_call: TRBV7-3; clone_size: few; d_call: TRBD2
cdr3_nt: TGCGCCAGCAGCCAAGAAGGGTTTCACTCCTACGAGCAGTACTTC; cdr3_aa: CASSQEGFHSYEQYF; j_call: TRBJ2-7; v_call: TRBV4-3; clone_size: few; d_call: NA
cdr3_nt: TGTGCCAGCAGCTTAGCGGGCGGCCAGGGGGAAAAACTGTTTTTT; cdr3_aa: CASSLAGGQGEKLFF; j_call: TRBJ1-4; v_call: TRBV7-8; clone_size: NA; d_call: NA
cdr3_nt: TGTGCCAGCTCACCACCCTCAAGAGGGGGCGGCACTGAAGCTTTCTTT; cdr3_aa: CASSPPSRGGGTEAFF; j_call: TRBJ1-1; v_call: TRBV18; clone_size: NA; d_call: TRBD1